Given below is one TCR beta chain in context. The CDR3 runs 15 residues. Per germline, CDR1 KGHSH and CDR2 LQKENI. The V gene lost 3 bases and the J gene lost 7 bases, with 13 bases spanning the gap. These data originate in a study of blood T cells in healthy people across ages. A J-beta primer mix and a sample-barcoded 5' primer were used in a second PCR of about 7 to 12 cycles. TCRdb recomputed calls from the 5' RACE reads with MiXCR, one row per CDR3 protein. The sample includes about 1.6 million distinct CDR3 sequences, 30% to 40% seen only once; the top ten take approximately 11%. This receptor was taken from a woman aged 25 to 39 in good health. The rearrangement uses TRBV18 and TRBJ1-6; D gene unclear. The specimen sequenced was blood. Written as DNA, the CDR3 is TGTGCCAGCTCACCTAACCTCGGATTCAATTCACCCCTCCACTTT. Residues: CASSPNLGFNSPLHF.